This TCR beta chain was sequenced in a study of blood T cell repertoires in COVID-19. Study-level background: There were acute and convalescent COVID-19 samples, and they came from the United States, Italy and Spain.

This CDR3 contains 18 residues. V gave up 2 bases and J gave up 2 bases; unmatched junction bases: 12. The V gene's germline CDR1 is WNHNN and CDR2 SYGVQD (reference sequence). The repertoire was sequenced with immunoSEQ multiplex PCR; TCRdb's copy has only in-frame clones and lacks some. The table lists hundreds of thousands of clones, more than 80% of them singletons. Material: PBMCs or T cells enriched from blood (not recorded which). The genes are TRBV10-1 and TRBJ2-3; 8 positions match TRBD2. The sequence came from a man between 25 and 39 years old who had recovered from COVID-19. The CDR3, as DNA: TGCGCCAGCAGTGAGGATAGGCCGTTAGCGGGGTCCACAGATACGCAGTATTTT. Protein: CASSEDRPLAGSTDTQYF.